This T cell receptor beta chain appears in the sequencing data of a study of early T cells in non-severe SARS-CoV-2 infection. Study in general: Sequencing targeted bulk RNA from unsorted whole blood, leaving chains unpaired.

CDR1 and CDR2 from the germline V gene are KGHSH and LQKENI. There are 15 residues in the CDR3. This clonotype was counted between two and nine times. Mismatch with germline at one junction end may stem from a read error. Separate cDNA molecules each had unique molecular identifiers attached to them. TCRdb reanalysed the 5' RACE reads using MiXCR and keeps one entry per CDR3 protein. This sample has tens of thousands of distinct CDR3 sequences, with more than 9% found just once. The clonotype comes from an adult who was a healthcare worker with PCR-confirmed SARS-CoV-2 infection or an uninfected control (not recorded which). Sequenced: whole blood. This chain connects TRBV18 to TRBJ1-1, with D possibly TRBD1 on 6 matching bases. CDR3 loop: CASSPMGPQGSSAIF. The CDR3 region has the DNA TGTGCCAGCTCACCGATGGGCCCACAGGGATCGTCTGCCATATTT.